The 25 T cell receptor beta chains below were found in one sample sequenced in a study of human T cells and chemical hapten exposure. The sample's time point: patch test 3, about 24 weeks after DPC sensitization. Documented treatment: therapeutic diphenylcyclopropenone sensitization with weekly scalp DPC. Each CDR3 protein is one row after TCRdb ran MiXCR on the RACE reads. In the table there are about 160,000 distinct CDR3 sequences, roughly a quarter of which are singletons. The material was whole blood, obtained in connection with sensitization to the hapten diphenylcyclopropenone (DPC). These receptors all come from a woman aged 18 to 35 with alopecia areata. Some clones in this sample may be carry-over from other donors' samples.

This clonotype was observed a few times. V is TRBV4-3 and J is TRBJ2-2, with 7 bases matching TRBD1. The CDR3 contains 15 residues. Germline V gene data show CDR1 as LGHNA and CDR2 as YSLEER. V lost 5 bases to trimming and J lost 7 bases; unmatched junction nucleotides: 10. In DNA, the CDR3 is TGCGCCAGCAGCAAGGCGACAGGGCGGAACGGGGAGCTGTTTTTT. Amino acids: CASSKATGRNGELFF.

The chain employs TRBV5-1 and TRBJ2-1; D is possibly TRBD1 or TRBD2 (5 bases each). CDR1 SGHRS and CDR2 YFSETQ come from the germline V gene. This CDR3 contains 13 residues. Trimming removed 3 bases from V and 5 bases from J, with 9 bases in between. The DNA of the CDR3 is TGCGCCAGCAGCTCGGGACCCAACAATGAGCAGTTCTTC. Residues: CASSSGPNNEQFF.

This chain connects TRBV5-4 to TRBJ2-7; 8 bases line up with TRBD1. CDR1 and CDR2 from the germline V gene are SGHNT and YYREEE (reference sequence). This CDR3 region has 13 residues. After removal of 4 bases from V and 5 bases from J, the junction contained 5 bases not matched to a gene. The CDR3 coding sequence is TGTGCCAGCAGCCTCCCAGGGGGCGACGAGCAGTACTTC. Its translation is CASSLPGGDEQYF.

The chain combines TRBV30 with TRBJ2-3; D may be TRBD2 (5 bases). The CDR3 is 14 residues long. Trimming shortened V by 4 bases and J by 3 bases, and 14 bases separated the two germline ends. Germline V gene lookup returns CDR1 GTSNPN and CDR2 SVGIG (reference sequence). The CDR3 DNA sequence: TGTGCCTGGAAGCCTAGAGGGCTAACAGATACGCAGTATTTT. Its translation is CAWKPRGLTDTQYF.

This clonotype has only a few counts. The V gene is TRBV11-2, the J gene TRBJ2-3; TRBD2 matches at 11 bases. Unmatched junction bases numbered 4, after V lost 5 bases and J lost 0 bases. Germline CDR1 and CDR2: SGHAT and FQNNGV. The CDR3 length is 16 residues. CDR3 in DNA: TGTGCCAGCAGCGGCCGGACTAGCGGGAGCACAGATACGCAGTATTTT. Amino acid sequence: CASSGRTSGSTDTQYF.

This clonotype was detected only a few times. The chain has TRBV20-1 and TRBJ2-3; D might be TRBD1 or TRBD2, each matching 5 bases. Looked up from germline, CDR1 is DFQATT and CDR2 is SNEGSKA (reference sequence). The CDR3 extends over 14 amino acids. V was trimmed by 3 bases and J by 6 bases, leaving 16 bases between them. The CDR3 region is CSARRAGATDTQYF. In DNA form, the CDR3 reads TGCAGTGCTAGGAGGGCTGGGGCGACGGATACGCAGTATTTT.

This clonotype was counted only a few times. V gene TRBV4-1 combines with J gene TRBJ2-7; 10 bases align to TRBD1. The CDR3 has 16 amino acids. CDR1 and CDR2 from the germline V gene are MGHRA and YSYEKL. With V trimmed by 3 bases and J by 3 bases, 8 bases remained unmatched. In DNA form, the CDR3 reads TGCGCCAGCAGCCAGAAGGGGACAGGGGAGGACTACGAGCAGTACTTC. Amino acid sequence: CASSQKGTGEDYEQYF.

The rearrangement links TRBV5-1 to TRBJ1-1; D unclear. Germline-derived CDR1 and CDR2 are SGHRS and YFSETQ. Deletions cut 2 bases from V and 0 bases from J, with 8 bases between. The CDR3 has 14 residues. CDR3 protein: CASSFTVMNTEAFF. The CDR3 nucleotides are TGCGCCAGCAGCTTTACAGTAATGAACACTGAAGCTTTCTTT.

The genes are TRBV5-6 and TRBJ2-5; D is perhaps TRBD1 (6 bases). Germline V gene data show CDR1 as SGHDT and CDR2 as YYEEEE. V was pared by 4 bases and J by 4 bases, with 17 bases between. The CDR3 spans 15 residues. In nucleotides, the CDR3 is TGTGCCAGCAGCCTGGTCCCTACAGGGATAGAGACCCAGTACTTC. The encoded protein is CASSLVPTGIETQYF.

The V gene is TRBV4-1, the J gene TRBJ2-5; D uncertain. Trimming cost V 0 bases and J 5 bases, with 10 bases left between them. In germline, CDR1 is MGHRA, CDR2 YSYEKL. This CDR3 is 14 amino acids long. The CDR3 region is CASSQDMFIETQYF. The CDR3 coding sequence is TGCGCCAGCAGCCAAGATATGTTTATCGAGACCCAGTACTTC.

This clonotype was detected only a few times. The chain's CDR3 is CASSRAANTEAFF. For the CDR3, the DNA is TGTGCCAGCAGCCGGGCAGCGAACACTGAAGCTTTCTTT. The chain links TRBV7-6 to TRBJ1-1; no reliable D call. This CDR3 is 13 amino acids long. Trimming took 5 bases from V and 1 from J, leaving 8 bases between them. Per the germline V gene, CDR1 is SGHVS and CDR2 is FNYEAQ.

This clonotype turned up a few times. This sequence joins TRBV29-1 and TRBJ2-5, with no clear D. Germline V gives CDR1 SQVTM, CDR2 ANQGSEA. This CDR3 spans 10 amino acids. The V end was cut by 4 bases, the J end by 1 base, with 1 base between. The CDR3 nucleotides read TGCAGCGTTGTCCAAGAGACCCAGTACTTC. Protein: CSVVQETQYF.

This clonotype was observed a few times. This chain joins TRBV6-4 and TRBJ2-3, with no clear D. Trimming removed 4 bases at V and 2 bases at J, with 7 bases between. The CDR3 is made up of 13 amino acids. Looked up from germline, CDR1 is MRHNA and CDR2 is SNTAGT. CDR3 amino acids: CASSVAVTDTQYF. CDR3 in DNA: TGTGCCAGCAGTGTGGCTGTCACAGATACGCAGTATTTT.

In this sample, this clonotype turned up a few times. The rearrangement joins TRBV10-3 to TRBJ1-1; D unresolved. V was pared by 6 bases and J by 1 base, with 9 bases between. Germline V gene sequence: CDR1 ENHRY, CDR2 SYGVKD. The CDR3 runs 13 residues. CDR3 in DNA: TGTGCCATCAGCGATACACCGAACACTGAAGCTTTCTTT. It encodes CAISDTPNTEAFF.

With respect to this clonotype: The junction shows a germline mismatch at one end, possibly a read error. CDR3: CAVSPSGAGGYTF. The CDR3 nucleotides read TGTGCCGTCAGCCCCTCGGGGGCTGGGGGCTACACCTTC. This chain links TRBV10-3 with TRBJ1-2, with D perhaps TRBD1 (6 bases). In germline, CDR1 is ENHRY, CDR2 SYGVKD. The CDR3 consists of 13 residues.

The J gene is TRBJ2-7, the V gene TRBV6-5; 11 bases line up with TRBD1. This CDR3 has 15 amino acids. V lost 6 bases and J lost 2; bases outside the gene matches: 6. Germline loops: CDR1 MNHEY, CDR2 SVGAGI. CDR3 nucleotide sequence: TGTGCCAGCAGCTCGGGGACAGGGGGTACCTACGAGCAGTACTTC. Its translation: CASSSGTGGTYEQYF.

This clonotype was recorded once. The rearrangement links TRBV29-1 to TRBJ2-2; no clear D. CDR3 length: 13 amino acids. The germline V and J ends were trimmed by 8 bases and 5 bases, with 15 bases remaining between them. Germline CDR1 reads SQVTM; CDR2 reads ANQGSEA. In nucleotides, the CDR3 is TGCAGCACGCGGTGGGGTACAACCGGGGAGCTGTTTTTT. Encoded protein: CSTRWGTTGELFF.

CDR3 loop: CASTQRGEVFEAFF. CDR3 DNA sequence: TGTGCCAGCACCCAGAGGGGGGAGGTGTTTGAAGCTTTCTTT. The chain has TRBV6-2 or TRBV6-3 and TRBJ1-1; possible D gene TRBD1, 6 bases. The CDR3 spans 14 residues. Looked up from germline, CDR1 is MNHEY and CDR2 is SVGEGT. V lost 7 bases and J 7 bases, leaving 19 bases between the germline ends.

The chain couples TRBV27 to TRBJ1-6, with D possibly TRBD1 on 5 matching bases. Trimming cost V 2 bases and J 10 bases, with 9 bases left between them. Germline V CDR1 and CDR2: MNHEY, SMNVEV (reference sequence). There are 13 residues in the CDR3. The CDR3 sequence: CASSLTRDSPLHF. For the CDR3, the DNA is TGTGCCAGCAGTTTAACCCGGGACTCACCCCTCCACTTT.

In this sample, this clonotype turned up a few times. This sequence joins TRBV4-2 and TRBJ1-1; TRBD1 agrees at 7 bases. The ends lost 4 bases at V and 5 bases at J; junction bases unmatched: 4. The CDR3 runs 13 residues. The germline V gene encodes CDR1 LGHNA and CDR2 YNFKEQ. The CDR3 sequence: CASSPSRGTEAFF. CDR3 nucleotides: TGTGCCAGCAGCCCTTCCAGGGGGACTGAAGCTTTCTTT.

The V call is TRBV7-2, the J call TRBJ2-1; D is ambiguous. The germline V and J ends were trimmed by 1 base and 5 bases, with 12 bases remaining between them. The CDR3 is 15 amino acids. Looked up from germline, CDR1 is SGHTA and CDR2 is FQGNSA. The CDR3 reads CASSLGVGQNNEQFF. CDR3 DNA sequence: TGTGCCAGCAGCTTAGGGGTTGGCCAAAACAATGAGCAGTTCTTC.

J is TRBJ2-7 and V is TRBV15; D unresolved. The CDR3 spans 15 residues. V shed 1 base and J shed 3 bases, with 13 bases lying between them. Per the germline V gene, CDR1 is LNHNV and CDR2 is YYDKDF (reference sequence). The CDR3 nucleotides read TGTGCCACCAGCAGAGGCGAGGCTGGGGTCTACGAGCAGTACTTC. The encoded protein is CATSRGEAGVYEQYF.

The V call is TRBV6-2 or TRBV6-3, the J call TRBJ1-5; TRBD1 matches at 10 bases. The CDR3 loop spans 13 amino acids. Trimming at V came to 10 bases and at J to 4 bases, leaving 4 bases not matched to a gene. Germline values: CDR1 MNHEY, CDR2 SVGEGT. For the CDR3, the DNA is TGTGCCACCGGACAGGGGGAAAATCAGCCCCAGCATTTT. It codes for CATGQGENQPQHF.

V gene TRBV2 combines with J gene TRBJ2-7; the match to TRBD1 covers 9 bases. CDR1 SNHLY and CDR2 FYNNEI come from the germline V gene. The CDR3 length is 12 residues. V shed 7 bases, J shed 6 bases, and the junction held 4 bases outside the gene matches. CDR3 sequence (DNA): TGTGCCAGCACACAGGGGGCTGTCGAGCAGTACTTC. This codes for CASTQGAVEQYF.

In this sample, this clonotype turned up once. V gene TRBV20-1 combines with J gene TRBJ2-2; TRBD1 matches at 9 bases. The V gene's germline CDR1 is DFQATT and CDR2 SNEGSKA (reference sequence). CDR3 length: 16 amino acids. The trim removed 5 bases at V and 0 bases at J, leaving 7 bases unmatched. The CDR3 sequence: CSAWADRGANTGELFF. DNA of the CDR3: TGCAGTGCTTGGGCCGACAGGGGGGCGAACACCGGGGAGCTGTTTTTT.